The 27 T cell receptor beta chains presented below share a single source sample, sequenced in a study of shared clonotypes between healthy human individuals. Sequenced by immunoSEQ multiplex PCR; TCRdb stores in-frame clones only, minus some. The sample consists of 2,500,000 or so clones, more than 90% of them appearing once. The specimen was naive CD4+ T cells sorted from blood. Described subset: CD45RA+ positively selected. These TCRs come from a man between 18 and 29 years old in good health.

The chain carries TRBV30 and TRBJ2-5; 12 positions match TRBD2. The length of the CDR3 is 13 residues. Germline V lookup: CDR1 GTSNPN, CDR2 SVGIG (reference sequence). Unmatched junction bases numbered 1, after V lost 3 bases and J lost 5 bases. CDR3 amino acids: CAWRTSGRETQYF. CDR3 bases: TGTGCCTGGAGAACTAGCGGGAGGGAGACCCAGTACTTC.

The chain uses TRBV6-5 and TRBJ1-2; D remains unclear. The CDR3 extends over 14 amino acids. CDR1 and CDR2 (germline): MNHEY, SVGAGI. The germline V and J ends were trimmed by 4 bases and 2 bases, with 11 bases remaining between them. The CDR3 DNA is TGTGCCAGCAGTTCCGTGGACGCGAACTATGGCTACACCTTC. Protein: CASSSVDANYGYTF.

The chain recombines TRBV2 with TRBJ2-2; D is uncertain. V was shortened by 3 bases and J by 6 bases, with 8 bases between the two germline ends. Germline assignment: CDR1 SNHLY and CDR2 FYNNEI. There are 13 residues in the CDR3. The CDR3 bases are TGTGCCAGCAGTGAGTCAACTTCCGGGGAGCTGTTTTTT. It yields the protein CASSESTSGELFF.

V is TRBV18 and J is TRBJ1-1, with D unresolved. CDR1 is KGHSH, CDR2 LQKENI, per germline. The length of the CDR3 is 14 residues. The ends were cut back, 6 bases at V and 0 bases at J, with 11 bases in the middle. The CDR3 reads CASSPNGLNTEAFF. CDR3 nucleotides: TGTGCCAGCTCCCCCAACGGACTGAACACTGAAGCTTTCTTT.

The chain is built from TRBV7-3 and TRBJ1-2, with TRBD1 as a possible D gene (5 bases). CDR1 and CDR2 (germline): SGHTA, FQGTGA. This CDR3 has 15 amino acids. Trimming removed 4 bases at V and 0 bases at J, with 12 bases between. The CDR3 DNA follows: TGTGCCAGCAGCTCAGACAGAGTTACTAACTATGGCTACACCTTC. Protein product: CASSSDRVTNYGYTF.

This rearrangement joins TRBV30 to TRBJ1-4; unclear D gene. The length of the CDR3 is 15 residues. Looked up from germline, CDR1 is GTSNPN and CDR2 is SVGIG (reference sequence). Trimming removed 2 bases from V and 0 bases from J, with 10 bases in between. CDR3 in amino acids: CAWSQTTSTNEKLFF. The CDR3 DNA sequence: TGTGCCTGGAGTCAGACAACCTCAACTAATGAAAAACTGTTTTTT.

This clone was seen a single time. CDR3 nucleotides: TGTGCCAGCAGCTCGAACGGGGAGCTGTTTTTT. Its protein product is CASSSNGELFF. The rearrangement joins TRBV11-2 to TRBJ2-2, with unresolved D. The CDR3 is made up of 11 amino acids. The germline CDR1 and CDR2 sequences are SGHAT and FQNNGV. Trimming removed 4 bases from V and 7 bases from J, with 4 bases in between.

This rearrangement joins TRBV7-2 to TRBJ2-2; 7 bases align to TRBD2. V was pared by 4 bases and J by 1 base, with 3 bases of the junction left unmatched. This CDR3 spans 15 amino acids. Germline assignment: CDR1 SGHTA and CDR2 FQGNSA. The CDR3 nucleotides are TGTGCCAGCAGCTGGGCTAGCGGGAACACCGGGGAGCTGTTTTTT. Its protein product is CASSWASGNTGELFF.

The genes are TRBV30 and TRBJ2-7, with D tentatively TRBD2 (6 bases). The germline V gene encodes CDR1 GTSNPN and CDR2 SVGIG (reference sequence). Trimming left V 2 bases short and J 6 bases short, with 14 bases between. The CDR3 extends over 13 amino acids. The CDR3 loop is CAWSPQGGSEQYF. CDR3 sequence (DNA): TGTGCCTGGAGTCCCCAGGGAGGAAGCGAGCAGTACTTC.

The V and J genes are TRBV30 and TRBJ2-3; no definite D call. V lost 0 bases and J 2 bases, leaving 9 bases between the germline ends. CDR1 GTSNPN and CDR2 SVGIG come from the germline V gene (reference sequence). This CDR3 is built from 14 residues. For the CDR3, the DNA is TGTGCCTGGAGTGTTAGTAGCCCCACAGATACGCAGTATTTT. Amino acids: CAWSVSSPTDTQYF.

This chain uses TRBV7-9 with TRBJ1-5, with TRBD1 matching over 11 bases. The CDR3 has 16 amino acids. The trim removed 3 bases at V and 9 bases at J, leaving 10 bases unmatched. The germline gives CDR1 SEHNR, CDR2 FQNEAQ (reference sequence). The CDR3 reads CASSLGGQGVSGPQHF. The CDR3 DNA reads TGTGCCAGCAGCTTGGGGGGACAGGGGGTCTCCGGGCCCCAGCATTTT.

Remarks on this clone: Other nucleotide sequences from this sample produce the same CDR3. The CDR3 bases are TGTGCCAGCAGCCTACTAGCGGGGGGATCCTACAATGAGCAGTTCTTC. Its translation is CASSLLAGGSYNEQFF. The chain combines TRBV7-2 with TRBJ2-1, with 12 bases identical to TRBD2. Trimming took 5 bases from V and 1 from J; bases not matched to a gene: 3. This CDR3 region has 16 residues. Germline V gives CDR1 SGHTA, CDR2 FQGNSA.

The chain links TRBV28 to TRBJ2-4; no definite D call. The V end lost 6 bases, the J end lost 3 bases, and 6 bases lay between the germline ends. The CDR3 has 12 amino acids. In germline, CDR1 is MDHEN, CDR2 SYDVKM. The CDR3 DNA is TGTGCCAGCAGCCAGTTCAAAAACATTCAGTACTTC. Translation: CASSQFKNIQYF.

The count of this clone is one. The chain joins TRBV5-6 to TRBJ1-5; 7 bases are shared with TRBD1. Germline V lookup: CDR1 SGHDT, CDR2 YYEEEE. Unmatched junction bases numbered 6, after V lost 0 bases and J lost 3 bases. This CDR3 is built from 16 residues. The CDR3 sequence is CASSLAAGGPNQPQHF. CDR3 nucleotide sequence: TGTGCCAGCAGCTTGGCGGCAGGGGGTCCCAATCAGCCCCAGCATTTT.

The chain joins TRBV9 to TRBJ2-2, with D unclear. CDR3 size: 15 residues. V lost 0 bases to trimming and J lost 5 bases, with 11 bases between them. Germline V lookup: CDR1 SGDLS, CDR2 YYNGEE. The CDR3 is CASSVASLGTGELFF. The CDR3 DNA follows: TGTGCCAGCAGCGTAGCGTCCCTTGGGACCGGGGAGCTGTTTTTT. The complete variable domain, with remaining parts taken from reference TRBV9 and TRBJ2-2, reads DSGVTQTPKHLITATGQRVTLRCSPRSGDLSVYWYQQSLDQGLQFLIQYYNGEERAKGNILERFSAQQFPDLHSELNLSSLELGDSALYFCASSVASLGTGELFFGEGSRLTVL.

Turning to this clone: Other DNA variants within this sample encode the same CDR3. This chain uses TRBV18 with TRBJ2-3; D not certain. V lost 0 bases and J 1 base, leaving 5 bases between the germline ends. The germline CDR1 and CDR2 sequences are KGHSH and LQKENI. This CDR3 comprises 14 residues. The CDR3 coding sequence is TGTGCCAGCTCACCACCTAGTGGCACAGATACGCAGTATTTT. Translated, it gives CASSPPSGTDTQYF.

This clone was recorded a few times. This rearrangement joins TRBV28 to TRBJ1-1, with D perhaps matching TRBD1 (5 bases). The germline V gene encodes CDR1 MDHEN and CDR2 SYDVKM. There are 13 residues in the CDR3. Trimming took 10 bases from V and 1 from J, leaving 13 bases between them. CDR3 sequence (DNA): TGTGCCATCCACCGGGGGGGGAACACTGAAGCTTTCTTT. This encodes CAIHRGGNTEAFF.

This rearrangement joins TRBV2 to TRBJ2-3, with D hard to call. The germline gives CDR1 SNHLY, CDR2 FYNNEI. V lost 7 bases and J lost 7, with 18 bases in between. There are 14 residues in the CDR3. CDR3 in DNA: TGTGCCAGCACTTTTGGTCGGGTGCAGTATACGCAGTATTTT. Its translation is CASTFGRVQYTQYF.

This sequence joins TRBV19 and TRBJ1-2; maybe TRBD1 (6 bases). Germline CDR1 and CDR2: LNHDA and SQIVND (reference sequence). The CDR3 length is 14 residues. Trimming shortened V by 5 bases and J by 4 bases, and 14 bases separated the two germline ends. The DNA of the CDR3 is TGTGCCAGTAGTCTACATCAGGACAGCTATGGCTACACCTTC. It codes for CASSLHQDSYGYTF. Supplemented by reference TRBV19 and TRBJ1-2, the full variable domain reads DGGITQSPKYLFRKEGQNVTLSCEQNLNHDAMYWYRQDPGQGLRLIYYSQIVNDFQKGDIAEGYSVSREKKESFPLTVTSAQKNPTAFYLCASSLHQDSYGYTFGSGTRLTVV.

The V gene is TRBV30, the J gene TRBJ2-7, with 9 bases aligning to TRBD1. Germline CDR1 and CDR2: GTSNPN and SVGIG (reference sequence). The CDR3 spans 13 residues. V was pared by 1 base and J by 6 bases, with 4 bases of the junction left unmatched. CDR3 in DNA: TGTGCCTGGAGTGCTACAGGGGGCGGCGAGCAGTACTTC. Protein sequence: CAWSATGGGEQYF. Filled out from reference TRBV30 and TRBJ2-7, the complete variable domain reads SQTIHQWPATLVQPVGSPLSLECTVEGTSNPNLYWYRQAAGRGLQLLFYSVGIGQISSEVPQNLSASRPQDRQFILSSKKLLLSDSGFYLCAWSATGGGEQYFGPGTRLTVT.

The chain has TRBV6-5 and TRBJ2-7, with 8 positions matching TRBD2. The V gene's germline CDR1 is MNHEY and CDR2 SVGAGI. The CDR3 totals 14 residues. Germline trimming cut 6 bases from V and 5 bases from J; bases unmatched to any gene: 9. CDR3 DNA: TGTGCCAGCAGGGATCCGGGGGGGGGCGACGAGCAGTACTTC. It is translated as CASRDPGGGDEQYF.

Only a few counts were recorded for this clone. This chain uses TRBV5-1 with TRBJ2-2, with a weak D call TRBD2 (6 bases). Trimming stripped 4 bases from V and 7 bases from J, with 11 bases between. This CDR3 has 13 amino acids. The germline gives CDR1 SGHRS, CDR2 YFSETQ. The CDR3 bases are TGCGCCAGCAGCGCGTCGGGGGACGGGGAGCTGTTTTTT. Its protein product is CASSASGDGELFF.

V usage is TRBV19 and J usage is TRBJ1-1; D may be TRBD1 (5 bases). V was trimmed by 6 bases and J by 5 bases, leaving 13 bases between them. Germline CDR1 and CDR2: LNHDA and SQIVND (reference sequence). The CDR3 totals 13 residues. In nucleotides, the CDR3 is TGTGCCAGTAGACACCCAGCAGGGACTGAAGCTTTCTTT. It yields the protein CASRHPAGTEAFF.

This sequence joins TRBV6-1 and TRBJ1-5, with 7 nucleotides matching TRBD1. V lost 3 bases to trimming and J lost 5 bases; unmatched junction nucleotides: 7. Germline CDR1 is MNHNS and CDR2 is SASEGT. The CDR3 runs 15 residues. CDR3 in amino acids: CASSEIKGAYQPQHF. The CDR3 bases are TGTGCCAGCAGTGAGATCAAGGGGGCATATCAGCCCCAGCATTTT.

This clone has more than one count but fewer than ten. The chain links TRBV10-3 to TRBJ1-5, with a possible D match to TRBD1 (6 bases). V was pared by 3 bases and J by 5 bases, with 14 bases between. CDR3 size: 15 residues. Germline-derived CDR1 and CDR2 are ENHRY and SYGVKD. The chain's CDR3 is CAISETGHGYQPQHF. The CDR3 DNA is TGTGCCATCAGTGAAACGGGACACGGCTATCAGCCCCAGCATTTT.

The chain combines TRBV2 with TRBJ1-3; possibly TRBD1 for D (6 bases). Trimming pared 0 bases from V and 4 bases from J, leaving 13 bases between. The CDR3 covers 16 residues. The germline CDR1 and CDR2 sequences are SNHLY and FYNNEI. This CDR3 reads CASSEAGGFIGNTIYF. In DNA, the CDR3 is TGTGCCAGCAGTGAAGCGGGGGGCTTCATCGGAAACACCATATATTTT. The variable domain in full, completed from reference TRBV2 and TRBJ1-3, reads EPEVTQTPSHQVTQMGQEVILRCVPISNHLYFYWYRQILGQKVEFLVSFYNNEISEKSEIFDDQFSVERPDGSNFTLKIRSTKLEDSAMYFCASSEAGGFIGNTIYFGEGSWLTVV.

The chain carries TRBV19 and TRBJ2-3; D gene ambiguous. The V end was cut by 4 bases, the J end by 4 bases, with 9 bases between. Germline CDR1 reads LNHDA; CDR2 reads SQIVND (reference sequence). CDR3 length equals 13 residues. As DNA, the CDR3 is TGTGCCAGTAGTAGGCAGTCCGCAGATACGCAGTATTTT. As protein: CASSRQSADTQYF.